The T cell receptor beta chain under discussion was sequenced for a study of blood T cell repertoires in COVID-19. The CDR3 is 14 amino acids. Per germline, CDR1 LNHDA and CDR2 SQIVND (reference sequence). The ends lost 6 bases at V and 1 base at J; junction bases unmatched: 3. Sequencing was performed with immunoSEQ multiplex PCR; in TCRdb, only in-frame clones are kept and a portion is missing. The sample lists a few hundred thousand clones, roughly 84% seen once, with approximately 3.1% in the top ten. The chain recombines TRBV19 with TRBJ2-3, with 8 bases matching TRBD1. Input material: peripheral blood. The clonotype originates from a woman between 18 and 30 years old with acute or convalescent COVID-19. CDR3 sequence reads: CASSPGQGTDTQYF. The DNA for the CDR3 is TGTGCCAGTAGCCCGGGACAGGGCACAGATACGCAGTATTTT. The full variable domain, completed using reference TRBV19 and TRBJ2-3, is DGGITQSPKYLFRKEGQNVTLSCEQNLNHDAMYWYRQDPGQGLRLIYYSQIVNDFQKGDIAEGYSVSREKKESFPLTVTSAQKNPTAFYLCASSPGQGTDTQYFGPGTRLTVL.